A single sample is the source of the 18 T cell receptor beta chains below, sequenced in a study of T cell responses to AZD1222 COVID-19 vaccine. The assay was immunoSEQ multiplex PCR, and TCRdb's table has in-frame clones only and misses some. This table has about 140,000 clones, 91% appearing once. Sample: peripheral blood, taken 28 days after the second AZD1222 dose. The receptors derive from an adult who received the AZD1222 COVID-19 vaccine.

The rearrangement joins TRBV5-4 to TRBJ1-1; D ambiguous. V lost 6 bases and J 2 bases, leaving 14 bases between the germline ends. The CDR3 loop spans 14 amino acids. Germline V gene lookup returns CDR1 SGHNT and CDR2 YYREEE (reference sequence). CDR3 nucleotides: TGTGCCAGCACCTCCCCGACGGGTAACACTGAAGCTTTCTTT. This gives the protein CASTSPTGNTEAFF.

The V gene is TRBV12-3 or TRBV12-4, the J gene TRBJ1-2; maybe TRBD1 (6 bases). V was shortened by 1 base and J by 9 bases, with 6 bases between the two germline ends. The length of the CDR3 is 11 residues. In DNA, the CDR3 is TGTGCCAGCAGTTTAGGGGGGCGCTACACCTTC. Amino acid sequence: CASSLGGRYTF.

The V call is TRBV4-2, the J call TRBJ1-3; D remains unclear. There are 15 residues in the CDR3. V was shortened by 1 base and J by 0 bases, with 7 bases between the two germline ends. CDR1 is LGHNA, CDR2 YNFKEQ, per germline. Written as DNA, the CDR3 is TGTGCCAGCAGCCAAGGACACCTCTCTGGAAACACCATATATTTT. This encodes CASSQGHLSGNTIYF.

The V and J genes are TRBV11-2 and TRBJ1-5; D is unclear. V was trimmed by 0 bases and J by 5 bases, leaving 8 bases between them. Germline V gives CDR1 SGHAT, CDR2 FQNNGV. CDR3 length equals 14 residues. The CDR3 bases are TGTGCCAGCAGCTTAGATCCCGCCGATCAGCCCCAGCATTTT. This sequence encodes CASSLDPADQPQHF.

V and J are TRBV14 and TRBJ1-6; D is uncertain. Per germline, CDR1 SGHDN and CDR2 FVKESK. The CDR3 has 18 residues. Trimming took 1 base from V and 1 from J, leaving 14 bases between them. The CDR3 nucleotides are TGTGCCAGCAGCCAAGGATCCCGTGGTGGTTCCTATAATTCACCCCTCCACTTT. Protein product: CASSQGSRGGSYNSPLHF.

In DNA form, the CDR3 reads TGTGCCAGCAGATCCTCCGACGTTCCCTACTATGGCTACACCTTC. It is translated as CASRSSDVPYYGYTF. This sequence joins TRBV6-5 and TRBJ1-2; D call uncertain. Germline loops: CDR1 MNHEY, CDR2 SVGAGI. The CDR3 consists of 15 residues. The V gene lost 6 bases and the J gene lost 3 bases, with 17 bases spanning the gap.

The CDR3: CSVAGSNQPQHF. CDR3 in DNA: TGCAGCGTTGCAGGTTCCAATCAGCCCCAGCATTTT. The chain couples TRBV29-1 to TRBJ1-5; D remains ambiguous. From germline, CDR1 is SQVTM and CDR2 ANQGSEA. V lost 4 bases, J lost 3 bases, and 7 bases lay in between. The CDR3 loop spans 12 amino acids.

The rearrangement links TRBV6-2 or TRBV6-3 to TRBJ2-3; D is undetermined. This CDR3 is built from 15 residues. Trimming removed 2 bases at V and 1 base at J, with 10 bases between. Germline CDR1 reads MNHEY; CDR2 reads SVGEGT. CDR3 loop: CASSYPLPGTDTQYF. CDR3 nucleotide sequence: TGTGCCAGCAGTTACCCCCTCCCGGGCACAGATACGCAGTATTTT.

The V and J genes are TRBV2 and TRBJ2-1; unclear D gene. This CDR3 has 14 amino acids. The germline gives CDR1 SNHLY, CDR2 FYNNEI. The ends were cut back, 3 bases at V and 4 bases at J, with 10 bases in the middle. CDR3 nucleotide sequence: TGTGCCAGCAGTGACCTTTTACCTTACAATGAGCAGTTCTTC. As protein: CASSDLLPYNEQFF.

The V call is TRBV12-5, the J call TRBJ1-5, with D perhaps matching TRBD1 (6 bases). With 6 bases removed from V and 3 bases from J, the gap between germline ends came to 9 bases. This CDR3 is built from 13 residues. CDR1 is LGHNT and CDR2 is FRNRAP in the germline V gene. CDR3 region: CASGQGYNQPQHF. The CDR3 coding sequence is TGTGCTAGTGGACAGGGTTACAATCAGCCCCAGCATTTT.

The chain uses TRBV27 and TRBJ1-6; D possibly corresponds to TRBD1 (5 bases). Germline CDR1 MNHEY, CDR2 SMNVEV (reference sequence). V was cut by 3 bases and J by 11 bases, with 20 bases left in between. This CDR3 spans 16 amino acids. CDR3 sequence (DNA): TGTGCCAGCAGTTTTGGCGGCCCCGGGGCAGGGACACCCCTCCACTTT. Its protein is CASSFGGPGAGTPLHF.

The chain has TRBV27 and TRBJ1-6, with D unclear. CDR1 is MNHEY, CDR2 SMNVEV, per germline (reference sequence). The CDR3 covers 15 residues. Trimming stripped 2 bases from V and 8 bases from J, with 13 bases between. Here the CDR3 reads CASSLDPGNYSPLHF. The DNA for the CDR3 is TGTGCCAGCAGTTTAGATCCGGGAAATTATTCACCCCTCCACTTT.

This clone was observed a single time. The chain couples TRBV5-5 to TRBJ2-3; D possibly matches TRBD1 or TRBD2 (5 bases each). V was trimmed by 2 bases and J by 2 bases, leaving 12 bases between them. The CDR3 is 15 residues long. CDR1 and CDR2 from the germline V gene are SGHKS and YYEKEE (reference sequence). The DNA of the CDR3 is TGTGCCAGCAGCTTTCTGGGACGGACCACAGATACGCAGTATTTT. It is translated as CASSFLGRTTDTQYF.

This rearrangement joins TRBV10-1 to TRBJ2-7; weak D call: TRBD1 (6 bases). Germline CDR1 and CDR2: WNHNN and SYGVQD (reference sequence). Trimming stripped 3 bases from V and 1 base from J, with 13 bases between. The CDR3 contains 15 residues. This chain's CDR3 is CASSDTYRASYEQYF. CDR3 DNA sequence: TGCGCCAGCAGTGATACCTACAGGGCTTCCTACGAGCAGTACTTC.

This chain connects TRBV29-1 to TRBJ1-1, with D possibly matching TRBD1 (5 bases). This CDR3 is built from 12 residues. Trimming pared 7 bases from V and 10 bases from J, leaving 19 bases between. Germline-derived CDR1 and CDR2 are SQVTM and ANQGSEA. DNA for the CDR3: TGCAGCGCTCTAACGGTTCAGGGTGGAGCTTTCTTT. Its translation is CSALTVQGGAFF. Together with reference TRBV29-1 and TRBJ1-1, the CDR3 gives the full variable domain: SAVISQKPSRDICQRGTSLTIQCQVDSQVTMMFWYRQQPGQSLTLIATANQGSEATYESGFVIDKFPISRPNLTFSTLTVSNMSPEDSSIYLCSALTVQGGAFFGQGTRLTVV.

The V gene is TRBV14, the J gene TRBJ2-7; D may be TRBD1 (6 bases). Germline CDR1 SGHDN, CDR2 FVKESK. The ends were cut back, 5 bases at V and 3 bases at J, with 11 bases in the middle. CDR3 size: 13 residues. This CDR3 is CASSAWTDYEQYF. The CDR3 DNA reads as TGTGCCAGCAGCGCTTGGACAGACTACGAGCAGTACTTC. The full variable domain, with the rest looked up from reference TRBV14 and TRBJ2-7, is EAGVTQFPSHSVIEKGQTVTLRCDPISGHDNLYWYRRVMGKEIKFLLHFVKESKQDESGMPNNRFLAERTGGTYSTLKVQPAELEDSGVYFCASSAWTDYEQYFGPGTRLTVT.

This CDR3 reads CASSSLLGQGGTEAFF. In nucleotides, the CDR3 is TGTGCCAGCAGCTCCCTTCTAGGACAGGGAGGAACTGAAGCTTTCTTT. J is TRBJ1-1 and V is TRBV7-9; 8 positions match TRBD1. Trimming cost V 4 bases and J 5 bases; bases outside gene matches: 12. CDR3 length equals 16 residues. Per germline, CDR1 SEHNR and CDR2 FQNEAQ (reference sequence).

Note on this clone: Compared with germline, one end of the junction differs, possibly owing to a read error. The chain couples TRBV5-8 to TRBJ2-7, with TRBD1 identical over 9 bases. CDR3 size: 13 residues. Germline assignment: CDR1 SGHTS and CDR2 YDEGEE. CDR3 DNA sequence: TGTGCCAGCAGGCCCCAAGTAAGGACAGGGGACCTCTTC. Protein: CASRPQVRTGDLF.